A single sample gave rise to the 13 T cell receptor beta chains below, sequenced in a study of blood T cell repertoires in COVID-19. Some clones are missing from TCRdb's copy, which holds only in-frame ones; the method was immunoSEQ multiplex PCR. Counted here are 55,000 to 65,000 clones, roughly 93% occurring once; the ten biggest clones make up 1.5% to 2%. Material for sequencing was peripheral blood. The receptors here all came from a human donor in a cohort sampled during active COVID-19.

CDR3 DNA sequence: TGTGCCACCAGCAGAGATGGGGGGGACTACGAGCAGTACTTC. Protein sequence: CATSRDGGDYEQYF. The V and J genes are TRBV15 and TRBJ2-7, with TRBD2 identical over 7 bases. In germline, CDR1 is LNHNV, CDR2 YYDKDF (reference sequence). Unmatched junction bases numbered 2, after V lost 0 bases and J lost 3 bases. This CDR3 has 14 amino acids.

The rearrangement uses TRBV21-1 and TRBJ1-5. TRBV21-1 is tagged as a pseudogene. The CDR3 is 16 residues long. This CDR3 is CASSKSPRGKKEPQHF. The CDR3 bases are TGTGCCAGCAGCAAAAGTCCTCGGGGTAAAAAGGAGCCCCAGCATTTT.

The chain employs TRBV6-2 or TRBV6-3 and TRBJ2-1; D is possibly TRBD2 (6 bases). Germline lookup yields CDR1 MNHEY and CDR2 SVGEGT. V lost 5 bases to trimming and J lost 1 base, with 12 bases between them. The CDR3 is made up of 15 amino acids. The DNA for the CDR3 is TGTGCCAGCAGTGCCGGGACTCATTCCTACAATGAGCAGTTCTTC. Protein sequence: CASSAGTHSYNEQFF.

In DNA form, the CDR3 reads TGTGCCACCAGCAGTTCATATGGCAGCTCCTACGAGCAGTACTTC. It translates to CATSSSYGSSYEQYF. This rearrangement joins TRBV15 to TRBJ2-7; no reliable D call. This CDR3 is built from 15 residues. Germline CDR1 is LNHNV and CDR2 is YYDKDF (reference sequence). Trimming cost V 3 bases and J 0 bases, with 12 bases left between them.

V usage is TRBV21-1 and J usage is TRBJ1-1; the table gives TRBD1 as D, unverified against the DNA. TRBV21-1 is recorded as a pseudogene. The CDR3 contains 13 residues. CDR3 sequence: CASSTRHNTEAFF. DNA for the CDR3: TGTGCCAGCAGCACAAGACATAACACTGAAGCTTTCTTT.

The rearrangement joins TRBV5-5 to TRBJ2-7; the D gene is possibly TRBD2 (6 bases). CDR1 and CDR2 from the germline V gene are SGHKS and YYEKEE (reference sequence). The CDR3 is 15 residues long. The V end was cut by 1 base, the J end by 1 base, with 12 bases between. CDR3 sequence: CASSLRRGISYEQYF. Written as DNA, the CDR3 is TGTGCCAGCAGCTTGCGACGGGGGATTTCCTACGAGCAGTACTTC. Complete variable domain (other parts from reference TRBV5-5 and TRBJ2-7): DAGVTQSPTHLIKTRGQQVTLRCSPISGHKSVSWYQQVLGQGPQFIFQYYEKEERGRGNFPDRFSARQFPNYSSELNVNALLLGDSALYLCASSLRRGISYEQYFGPGTRLTVT.

The chain recombines TRBV11-3 with TRBJ2-2; TRBD2 matches 8 bases. Per the germline V gene, CDR1 is SGHNT and CDR2 is YENEEA. Trimming cost V 5 bases and J 0 bases; bases outside gene matches: 8. There are 17 residues in the CDR3. CDR3 sequence: CASSIDSGRANTGELFF. The CDR3 nucleotides read TGTGCCAGCAGCATCGATTCCGGGAGGGCGAACACCGGGGAGCTGTTTTTT.

This chain joins TRBV28 and TRBJ1-2; 10 positions agree with TRBD1. Unmatched junction bases numbered 9, after V lost 4 bases and J lost 4 bases. The CDR3 has 16 amino acids. CDR1 is MDHEN, CDR2 SYDVKM, per germline. CDR3 sequence: CASSSTLTGGTYGYTF. In DNA, the CDR3 is TGTGCCAGCAGTTCCACTTTGACAGGGGGCACCTATGGCTACACCTTC.

The rearrangement links TRBV3-1 (or the pseudogene TRBV3-2) to TRBJ2-1; TRBD1 aligns across 11 bases. The CDR3 is 18 residues long. V trimming: 2 bases; J trimming: 1 base; junction bases outside the gene matches: 7. Germline-derived CDR1 and CDR2 are LGHDT and YNNKEL (reference sequence). CDR3 coding DNA: TGTGCCAGCAGCCAAAACCCGGGACAGGGGGTTTCCTACAATGAGCAGTTCTTC. Translating gives CASSQNPGQGVSYNEQFF.

In the case of this clone: Other DNA variants within this sample encode the same CDR3. This chain's CDR3 is CASRERQGRGSNQPQHF. The CDR3 coding sequence is TGTGCCAGCAGAGAACGACAGGGGAGAGGGAGCAATCAGCCCCAGCATTTT. The chain combines TRBV28 with TRBJ1-5; 8 bases are a match to TRBD1. This CDR3 has 17 amino acids. Germline values: CDR1 MDHEN, CDR2 SYDVKM. With 6 bases clipped from V and 1 base from J, the junction kept 11 bases outside the gene matches.

The V call is TRBV10-1, the J call TRBJ2-7; D might be TRBD1 (5 bases). This CDR3 is built from 12 residues. CDR1 WNHNN and CDR2 SYGVQD come from the germline V gene (reference sequence). The ends were cut back, 2 bases at V and 5 bases at J, with 7 bases in the middle. The CDR3 reads CASSEVRDEQYF. The CDR3 DNA reads TGCGCCAGCAGTGAGGTCAGGGACGAGCAGTACTTC.

V and J are TRBV5-1 and TRBJ2-5, with TRBD1 matching over 9 bases. Trimming cost V 4 bases and J 1 base; bases outside gene matches: 2. Germline CDR1 SGHRS, CDR2 YFSETQ. The CDR3 runs to 14 residues. The CDR3 region has the DNA TGCGCCAGCAGCCCGACAGGGGGCCAAGAGACCCAGTACTTC. It specifies CASSPTGGQETQYF.

This sequence joins TRBV7-2 and TRBJ2-5; D ambiguous. Trimming pared 2 bases from V and 2 bases from J, leaving 9 bases between. The CDR3 is 14 residues long. The germline gives CDR1 SGHTA, CDR2 FQGNSA. The CDR3, as DNA: TGTGCCAGCAGCTTAAGTCCCAGACAAGAGACCCAGTACTTC. Its translation is CASSLSPRQETQYF.